This TCR beta chain emerged from a study of blood T cell repertoires in COVID-19. Study context: Sources were T cells, B-cell-depleted T cells, or PBMCs; the material itself was cDNA or gDNA.

The CDR3 has 13 residues. With 5 bases removed from V and 10 bases from J, the gap between germline ends came to 17 bases. Residents of around 24 US areas, aged roughly 18 to 89 years, made up the participants. Participant-reported clinical history was the basis for cohort assignment. Authors' methods: Reference gene primer amplification in the assay estimated nucleated cell counts. Assay used: immunoSEQ multiplex PCR; TCRdb lists only in-frame clones, some missing. The DNA gave D and trimming, while V, J and clone size come from that table. Among 150,000 or so clones listed, over 75% were seen once. The material sequenced was PBMCs or T cells enriched from blood (not recorded which). The receptor comes from a man aged 40-49 years who had recovered from COVID-19. The chain has TRBV12-3 or TRBV12-4 and TRBJ1-1; D call uncertain. The DNA of the CDR3 is TGTGCCAGCAGTCTACAGAAGGCGCTGGTAGCTTTCTTT. It is translated as CASSLQKALVAFF.